This entry describes one TCR beta chain. Its antigen remains undetermined. Within one base of it there is no much larger clone, and no base qualities were kept. The donors were roughly 38 Caucasian individuals from Russia, aged roughly 6 to 100 years, who were systemically healthy. Each donor gave ten milliliters of peripheral blood, drawn into EDTA-treated Vacutainer tubes. Ficoll-Paque density-gradient centrifugation was used to isolate PBMCs, with at least 6.5 million per sample. Total RNA was extracted from PBMCs with Trizol reagent, with at least 5 micrograms obtained per sample. Naive CD45RAhigh/CD27high T cell percentages were measured by flow cytometry on a PBMC aliquot from every donor. Library preparation employed 5' RACE. The sequencing machine was an Illumina HiSeq 2500. A second PCR of roughly 7 to 12 cycles was run with a J-beta primer mix and a sample-barcoded 5' primer. Each TCR beta cDNA molecule received a unique molecular identifier from a template-switch 5' adaptor carrying 12 random nucleotides. At least 2.5 million CDR3-containing paired-end reads were obtained from each sample. First-strand cDNA synthesis was performed from all RNA using the Mint cDNA synthesis kit, with priming by a TRBC-specific oligonucleotide. After uracil-DNA glycosylase treatment, a first 18-cycle PCR used universal primers M1SS and BC2_uni_R on all cDNA. On the authors' methods: Each sample was normalized by randomly selecting 1 million high-quality reads, each carrying a distinct molecular identifier. Instead of being binned into consensus sequences, reads with shared molecular identifiers were discarded. MiTCR, run with a Q25 quality threshold and the strictest error-elimination algorithm, handled CDR3 identification, clonotype clustering and error correction. A nonparametric unseen species model using Euler transformation provided a lower-bound estimate of total TCR beta diversity. TCRdb redid the processing of the public reads, applying fastp at Q25 and MiXCR, and retained in-frame beta chains. Each entry merges the rows of one CDR3 protein and shows their most common DNA and genes. The V and J calls come from TCRdb's annotation, not from the publication. The sample table records about 1.4 million distinct CDR3 sequences; approximately 59% of these occur just once. Over 5.5% of the sample lies in the top ten.

This sample stems from a study of blood T cells in healthy people across ages (dated by TCRdb to the mid-2010s). Regarding the research as a whole: In model experiments, template switching captured about one uniquely barcoded TCR beta cDNA molecule for every two T cells. To track age-related changes in TCR beta repertoire diversity, the study relied on deep sequencing normalized with unique cDNA molecular identifiers. Donors were grouped into four age groups: young (average roughly 15 years), middle-aged (around 39), aged (around 60) and long-lived (around 80). To avoid experimental bias, donors of different ages were spread randomly across the sequencing lanes. Using the same blood draw, the study looked at two additional independent replicas of 1 million unique cDNA reads for two donors, one aged 18 to 30 and the other aged 80 or older.

What the research found in general, with its limitations: As age increased, observed TCR beta diversity per million T cells dropped in a roughly linear way, and a significant reduction was already evident by age 40. Estimates of total diversity from one million sequenced T cells were regarded as lower bounds and underestimates. Conclusive comparison of naive and antigen-experienced compartments was prevented by the profiling of bulk unsorted PBMCs. There was a strong correlation between observed TCR beta diversity and the percentage of naive T cells measured by flow cytometry. The CMV infection status of donors was not known, potentially confounding age-related changes in expanded clonotypes. The long-lived group showed more naive CD4+ T cells, fewer expanded clones and increased TCR diversity than the aged group, suggesting age selection.

Cut back by 5 bases and 3 bases, the V and J ends lie 19 bases apart. Reading the germline V gene gives CDR1 MGHRA and CDR2 YSYEKL. The CDR3 starts with the cysteine, ends with the phenylalanine, and has 16 residues. Solely the CDR3 DNA is kept, with 48 bases framed from the first base. The rearranged chain carries TRBV4-1 and TRBJ1-1; the D gene remains uncertain. The source material was blood. This sequence originates from a man younger than 35 in good health. CDR3 region: CASSEHKRRSHTEAFF. The nucleotide sequence reads as follows: TGCGCCAGCAGCGAACACAAACGGCGTTCTCACACTGAAGCTTTCTTT.